These 22 T cell receptor beta chains share one sample of origin, sequenced in a study of T cells after yellow fever vaccination. TCRdb re-called the 5' RACE reads through MiXCR, storing one row per CDR3 protein. In the table there are about 110,000 distinct CDR3 sequences, 8% to 9.5% of which are singletons. Here the sequenced sample was CD8+ T cells sorted from PBMCs, taken 45 days after the yellow fever booster vaccination. The receptors come from a man aged 25 to 40 who received the YFV17D yellow fever vaccine.

This clonotype occurred many times. The V call is TRBV24-1, the J call TRBJ2-3; D unresolved. The CDR3 extends over 12 amino acids. Germline CDR1 and CDR2: KGHDR and SFDVKD. The ends were cut back, 3 bases at V and 11 bases at J, with 11 bases in the middle. The DNA of the CDR3 is TGTGCCACCAGTGATGAGGACCTCGGGCAGTATTTT. Encoded protein: CATSDEDLGQYF.

This clonotype was seen ten or more times. V gene TRBV5-1 combines with J gene TRBJ2-1; 12 bases match TRBD2. Germline CDR1 is SGHRS and CDR2 is YFSETQ. The V gene end was trimmed by 0 bases and the J gene end by 8 bases; junction bases not matched to a gene: 3. CDR3 length: 15 residues. The CDR3: CASSLGLAGVDEQFF. The CDR3, as DNA: TGCGCCAGCAGCTTGGGACTAGCGGGAGTAGATGAGCAGTTCTTC. Drawing the rest from reference TRBV5-1 and TRBJ2-1, the complete variable domain is KAGVTQTPRYLIKTRGQQVTLSCSPISGHRSVSWYQQTPGQGLQFLFEYFSETQRNKGNFPGRFSGRQFSNSRSEMNVSTLELGDSALYLCASSLGLAGVDEQFFGPGTRLTVL.

V is TRBV25-1 and J is TRBJ2-7; D might be TRBD2 (7 bases). Germline lookup yields CDR1 MGHDK and CDR2 SYGVNS. The CDR3 is 19 residues long. V lost 3 bases and J 5 bases, leaving 29 bases between the germline ends. The CDR3 DNA is TGTGCCAGCAGTGATTGGGGGGGGCTAGAGGAGGGGAAGGGGAACGAGCAGTACTTC. It encodes CASSDWGGLEEGKGNEQYF.

The chain recombines TRBV10-2 with TRBJ2-1, with D unresolved. V was trimmed by 8 bases and J by 10 bases, leaving 21 bases between them. Germline assignment: CDR1 WSHSY and CDR2 SAAADI. This CDR3 has 14 residues. CDR3 protein: CASGLAQPPAEQFF. In DNA form, the CDR3 reads TGCGCCAGCGGATTAGCTCAGCCTCCGGCGGAGCAGTTCTTC.

Many counts were recorded for this clonotype. The V call is TRBV7-3, the J call TRBJ2-1; a possible D gene is TRBD1 (6 bases). V lost 3 bases and J lost 5, with 14 bases in between. CDR1 is SGHTA and CDR2 is FQGTGA in the germline V gene. This CDR3 is 15 amino acids long. The CDR3, as DNA: TGTGCCAGCAGCTTCCTAGGGGGTCTGGACAATGAGCAGTTCTTC. It translates to CASSFLGGLDNEQFF.

This clonotype was detected many times. The chain combines TRBV6-1 with TRBJ1-1; no firm D call. Germline V gene data show CDR1 as MNHNS and CDR2 as SASEGT. Deletions cut 3 bases from V and 0 bases from J, with 8 bases between. CDR3 size: 14 residues. CDR3 sequence reads: CASSEVPVNTEAFF. CDR3 bases: TGTGCCAGCAGTGAGGTACCAGTGAACACTGAAGCTTTCTTT.

This clonotype was picked up a small number of times. The chain uses TRBV19 and TRBJ1-2; D unresolved. CDR1 is LNHDA and CDR2 is SQIVND in the germline V gene (reference sequence). Between the trimmed V and J ends, which lost 1 base and 6 bases, there was a span of 9 bases. The CDR3 totals 13 residues. CDR3 in amino acids: CASSIAGPDGYTF. In DNA form, the CDR3 reads TGTGCCAGTAGTATAGCCGGGCCAGATGGCTACACCTTC.

This clonotype turned up a few times. V usage is TRBV15 and J usage is TRBJ1-4; D not certain. CDR3 length equals 18 residues. Germline values: CDR1 LNHNV, CDR2 YYDKDF (reference sequence). V shed 3 bases and J shed 7 bases, with 24 bases lying between them. This CDR3 is CATSSTAGIELLREKLFF. CDR3 DNA sequence: TGTGCCACCAGCAGTACAGCCGGGATCGAGTTATTACGTGAAAAACTGTTTTTT.

This clonotype came up a few times. The rearrangement links TRBV4-3 to TRBJ2-7; D is unresolved. Trimming took off 0 bases at V and 5 bases at J, with 17 bases between the two ends. Germline CDR1 reads LGHNA; CDR2 reads YSLEER. The CDR3 is 16 residues long. Written as DNA, the CDR3 is TGCGCCAGCAGCCAAGAGGAAGGAGCGTCGACCCACGAGCAGTACTTC. It yields the protein CASSQEEGASTHEQYF.

This clonotype has at least ten counts. The chain links TRBV7-2 to TRBJ2-1; D gene uncertain. With 0 bases removed from V and 2 bases from J, the gap between germline ends came to 5 bases. Germline V gives CDR1 SGHTA, CDR2 FQGNSA. The CDR3 extends over 14 amino acids. CDR3 sequence reads: CASSLAGTYNEQFF. Written as DNA, the CDR3 is TGTGCCAGCAGCTTAGCGGGAACCTACAATGAGCAGTTCTTC. Supplemented by reference TRBV7-2 and TRBJ2-1, the full variable domain reads GAGVSQSPSNKVTEKGKDVELRCDPISGHTALYWYRQSLGQGLEFLIYFQGNSAPDKSGLPSDRFSAERTGGSVSTLTIQRTQQEDSAVYLCASSLAGTYNEQFFGPGTRLTVL.

This clonotype has only a few counts. Here the CDR3 reads CASSLVALAGAETQYF. The CDR3 region has the DNA TGTGCCAGCAGCTTAGTTGCACTAGCGGGAGCAGAGACCCAGTACTTC. The chain employs TRBV7-2 and TRBJ2-5; 11 bases are shared with TRBD2. The CDR3 is 16 residues long. Trimming cost V 1 base and J 4 bases; bases outside gene matches: 5. The V gene's germline CDR1 is SGHTA and CDR2 FQGNSA.

This clonotype came up many times. The V gene is TRBV27, the J gene TRBJ2-7; 8 nucleotides agree with TRBD1. V was clipped by 6 bases and J by 2 bases; unmatched bases: 0. The CDR3 has 12 amino acids. The germline CDR1 and CDR2 sequences are MNHEY and SMNVEV (reference sequence). The CDR3 reads CASRTGAYEQYF. The CDR3 DNA sequence: TGTGCCAGCAGGACAGGGGCCTACGAGCAGTACTTC.

The V gene is TRBV6-2 or TRBV6-3, the J gene TRBJ2-1, with a possible D match to TRBD2 (6 bases). V was trimmed by 10 bases and J by 8 bases, leaving 15 bases between them. The CDR3 consists of 12 residues. Germline-derived CDR1 and CDR2 are MNHEY and SVGEGT. Here the CDR3 reads CATSLGDYEQFF. The CDR3 coding sequence is TGTGCCACCTCACTCGGGGACTATGAGCAGTTCTTC.

This clonotype appeared many times. This rearrangement joins TRBV13 to TRBJ2-5; TRBD2 might be the D (6 bases). The CDR3 sequence is 14 residues long. V dropped 3 bases and J dropped 4 bases, with 12 bases sitting between them. Germline assignment: CDR1 PRHDT and CDR2 FYEKMQ (reference sequence). CDR3 loop: CASSLTDGGETQYF. The CDR3 region has the DNA TGTGCCAGCAGCTTGACCGACGGGGGAGAGACCCAGTACTTC.

The chain couples TRBV7-9 to TRBJ1-5, with D hard to call. The CDR3 is 14 residues long. Trimming left V 2 bases short and J 2 bases short, with 7 bases between. In germline, CDR1 is SEHNR, CDR2 FQNEAQ (reference sequence). The DNA for the CDR3 is TGTGCCAGCAGCTTAAGTGGAGGCAATCAGCCCCAGCATTTT. Translation: CASSLSGGNQPQHF.

At least ten counts were recorded for this clonotype. The chain recombines TRBV7-2 with TRBJ2-7, with 8 bases matching TRBD1. V lost 5 bases and J lost 6; bases outside the gene matches: 12. The CDR3 extends over 15 amino acids. The germline CDR1 and CDR2 sequences are SGHTA and FQGNSA. CDR3 coding DNA: TGTGCCAGCAGCGACGACCGGACAGGGTCTGCCGAGCAGTACTTC. This translates into CASSDDRTGSAEQYF.

This clonotype came up many times. The J gene is TRBJ2-5, the V gene TRBV11-2; 8 bases are shared with TRBD1. Germline CDR1 and CDR2: SGHAT and FQNNGV. The V and J ends lost 8 bases and 4 bases, in that order; junction bases with no gene match: 9. CDR3 size: 14 residues. CDR3 DNA: TGTGCCAGCGCGAACGACAGGGGCTCAGAGACCCAGTACTTC. Translated, it gives CASANDRGSETQYF.

In this sample, this clonotype turned up a few times. The chain employs TRBV6-5 and TRBJ2-7; possibly TRBD1 for D (6 bases). V lost 1 base, J lost 4 bases, and 8 bases lay in between. Germline assignment: CDR1 MNHEY and CDR2 SVGAGI. The CDR3 contains 13 residues. DNA of the CDR3: TGTGCCAGCAGTTACTATAGGGGGTACGAGCAGTACTTC. It is translated as CASSYYRGYEQYF.

This clonotype was detected only a few times. This sequence joins TRBV20-1 and TRBJ2-7, with 9 nucleotides matching TRBD2. CDR1 and CDR2 (germline): DFQATT, SNEGSKA (reference sequence). The V segment lost 5 bases and the J segment 4 bases; nucleotides outside the gene matches: 12. The CDR3 covers 15 residues. The CDR3 nucleotides are TGCAGTGCTCGAGGGTTGACTAGCGGATATTACGAGCAGTACTTC. Translation gives CSARGLTSGYYEQYF.

This clonotype came up many times. The chain couples TRBV6-5 to TRBJ2-1; TRBD1 might be the D (5 bases). The CDR3 covers 17 residues. The germline CDR1 and CDR2 sequences are MNHEY and SVGAGI. Deletions cut 0 bases from V and 6 bases from J, with 18 bases between. CDR3 nucleotides: TGTGCCAGCAGTTACTCAGCCTACCTTGGGGCCGGCAATGAGCAGTTCTTC. This encodes CASSYSAYLGAGNEQFF.

The genes are TRBV29-1 and TRBJ2-3, with D perhaps TRBD1 (6 bases). The V and J ends lost 7 bases and 8 bases respectively, with 13 bases between them. CDR3 size: 11 residues. Per the germline V gene, CDR1 is SQVTM and CDR2 is ANQGSEA. The CDR3 here is CSGTVLGTQYF. CDR3 nucleotides: TGCAGCGGGACAGTACTGGGTACGCAGTATTTT.

A few counts support this clonotype. The chain couples TRBV6-1 to TRBJ1-6, with 9 bases that match TRBD1. The CDR3 covers 15 residues. The ends lost 6 bases at V and 7 bases at J; junction bases unmatched: 7. From germline, CDR1 is MNHNS and CDR2 SASEGT. The CDR3 DNA is TGTGCCAGCAGCCCCTTCGGACAGGGGAATTCACCCCTCCACTTT. Translation: CASSPFGQGNSPLHF.